This is a list of T cell receptor beta chains from one sample in a study of blood T cell repertoires in COVID-19. TCRdb keeps only in-frame clones here, not all; method: immunoSEQ multiplex PCR. Of about 200,000 clones detected, 80% to 90% appear once; the ten largest clones hold 0.78%. The source material was peripheral blood. These receptors all stem from an older woman with acute or convalescent COVID-19. The CDR3 runs from the conserved cysteine through the conserved F or W. Fields, in order: D gene, V gene, CDR3 length, J gene, clone size, CDR3 DNA, CDR3 protein. D genes are given only for firm matches. Only some rows state a clone size, as once, few, many or a class for expanded clones.

D: TRBD1
V: TRBV18
length: 14
J: TRBJ1-2
size: few
DNA: TGTGCCAGCTCCCAGGACAGGGGGAACTATGGCTACACCTTC
CDR3: CASSQDRGNYGYTF

D: -
V: TRBV18
length: 15
J: TRBJ1-5
size: -
DNA: TGTGCCAGCTCAGGAGCCGGACAAAGCAATCAGCCCCAGCATTTT
CDR3: CASSGAGQSNQPQHF

D: -
V: TRBV3-1/TRBV3-2
length: 15
J: TRBJ2-3
size: -
DNA: TGTGCCAGCAGCCCCTCGGGACTTAACACAGATACGCAGTATTTT
CDR3: CASSPSGLNTDTQYF

D: -
V: TRBV4-2
length: 14
J: TRBJ2-7
size: -
DNA: TGTGCCAGCAGCCCCTTAGGGAGCTCCTACGAGCAGTACTTC
CDR3: CASSPLGSSYEQYF

D: -
V: TRBV19
length: 11
J: TRBJ2-2
size: -
DNA: TGTGCCAGTATCTCCCCGACAGAGCTGTTTTTT
CDR3: CASISPTELFF

D: TRBD1
V: TRBV7-2
length: 15
J: TRBJ2-1
size: -
DNA: TGTGCCAGCAGGGTCCCGGGACAGGGCTACAATGAGCAGTTCTTC
CDR3: CASRVPGQGYNEQFF

D: TRBD1
V: TRBV27
length: 15
J: TRBJ1-5
size: -
DNA: TGTGCCAGCAGTTCCTTGGGACAGGGTAATCAGCCCCAGCATTTT
CDR3: CASSSLGQGNQPQHF

D: -
V: TRBV10-3
length: 17
J: TRBJ2-3
size: -
DNA: TGTGCCATCAGTGAGGCGAGGGGGGGGACTACGGCAGATACGCAGTATTTT
CDR3: CAISEARGGTTADTQYF

D: -
V: TRBV11-2
length: 14
J: TRBJ1-1
size: -
DNA: TGTGCCAGCAGCTTAGGGCCAGGGCCGACTGAAGCTTTCTTT
CDR3: CASSLGPGPTEAFF

D: TRBD1
V: TRBV5-6
length: 17
J: TRBJ2-1
size: -
DNA: TGTGCCAGCAGCTCGCCGGGACAGGGGGCATGGGTAAATGAGCAGTTCTTC
CDR3: CASSSPGQGAWVNEQFF

D: -
V: TRBV5-1
length: 13
J: TRBJ1-1
size: -
DNA: TGCGCCAGCAGCCCTGGCATGAACACTGAAGCTTTCTTT
CDR3: CASSPGMNTEAFF

D: -
V: TRBV21-1
length: 15
J: TRBJ2-5
size: -
DNA: TGTGCCAGCAGCAAAAAAAAACAGGGATGGGAGACCCAGTACTTC
CDR3: CASSKKKQGWETQYF

D: TRBD1
V: TRBV6-5
length: 14
J: TRBJ2-3
size: -
DNA: TGTGCCAGCAGGTCCAGACAGGGAACAGATACGCAGTATTTT
CDR3: CASRSRQGTDTQYF

D: -
V: TRBV29-1
length: 9
J: TRBJ1-1
size: -
DNA: TGCAGCGGCAGCACTGAAGCTTTCTTT
CDR3: CSGSTEAFF

D: TRBD2
V: TRBV19
length: 17
J: TRBJ2-2
size: -
DNA: TGTGCCAGTAGTAGCCCCGCCCTAGCGGGGTTAACCGGGGAGCTGTTTTTT
CDR3: CASSSPALAGLTGELFF

D: TRBD2
V: TRBV5-1
length: 14
J: TRBJ2-3
size: -
DNA: TGCGCCAGCAGTAGCGGGGCTAGCACAGATACGCAGTATTTT
CDR3: CASSSGASTDTQYF